These 20 T cell receptor beta chains share one sample of origin, sequenced in a study of blood T cells in healthy people across ages (dated by TCRdb to between 2014 and 2017). Libraries were made using 5' RACE. For sequencing, an Illumina HiSeq 2500 was employed. A second PCR of about 6 to 12 cycles was run with a J-beta primer mix and a sample-barcoded 5' primer. TCRdb itself trimmed the public reads at Q25 with fastp, ran MiXCR and retained productive beta chains. Each entry is one CDR3 protein sequence, shown with its most common DNA and genes. The sample includes approximately 800,000 distinct CDR3 sequences, with 53% observed a single time. Approximately 41% of the sample is taken by the ten largest. The material sequenced was blood. The receptors shown here come from a man older than 75 in good health.

CDR3 loop: CASSYYGGSAYEQYF. CDR3 DNA sequence: TGTGCCAGCAGTTACTACGGCGGGAGCGCCTACGAGCAGTACTTC. V usage is TRBV6-5 and J usage is TRBJ2-7; 7 positions agree with TRBD2. This CDR3 comprises 15 residues. Germline values: CDR1 MNHEY, CDR2 SVGAGI. Trimming took 1 base from V and 2 from J; bases not matched to a gene: 5.

This clonotype appeared a few times. CDR3 loop: CSASEGTGYGYTF. The DNA for the CDR3 is TGCAGTGCCTCCGAAGGGACAGGCTATGGCTACACCTTC. The chain is built from TRBV20-1 and TRBJ1-2; TRBD1 matches at 8 bases. This CDR3 is 13 amino acids long. With V trimmed by 6 bases and J by 4 bases, 7 bases remained unmatched. The germline V gene has CDR1 DFQATT and CDR2 SNEGSKA (reference sequence).

The chain employs TRBV24-1 and TRBJ2-1; tentatively, D is TRBD1 (6 bases). Trimming removed 0 bases at V and 0 bases at J, with 8 bases between. This CDR3 comprises 16 residues. CDR1 and CDR2 from the germline V gene are KGHDR and SFDVKD. CDR3 sequence: CATSDLGRGSYNEQFF. The CDR3, as DNA: TGTGCCACCAGTGATTTGGGCAGGGGCTCCTACAATGAGCAGTTCTTC.

The chain carries TRBV5-1 and TRBJ2-4, with 12 bases aligning to TRBD1. The length of the CDR3 is 16 residues. Germline assignment: CDR1 SGHRS and CDR2 YFSETQ. V shed 0 bases, J shed 3 bases, and the junction held 1 base outside the gene matches. The CDR3 loop is CASSLGDRGRKNIQYF. The CDR3 DNA follows: TGCGCCAGCAGCTTGGGGGACAGGGGGCGCAAAAACATTCAGTACTTC.

The V call is TRBV7-3, the J call TRBJ2-1; TRBD2 matches 9 bases. The junction had 7 bases not matched to a gene; V was cut back by 5 bases and J by 5 bases. Germline V CDR1 and CDR2: SGHTA, FQGTGA. CDR3 size: 15 residues. CDR3 residues: CASSLLAGPNNEQFF. CDR3 DNA: TGTGCCAGCAGCCTGCTAGCGGGACCCAACAATGAGCAGTTCTTC.

This rearrangement joins TRBV11-2 to TRBJ1-5; no definite D call. The CDR3 spans 17 residues. The V and J ends lost 3 bases and 6 bases respectively, with 21 bases between them. Germline lookup yields CDR1 SGHAT and CDR2 FQNNGV. The CDR3 nucleotides are TGTGCCAGCAGCTTGTCCGCCTCTATCGGTCCGGCTCAGCCCCAGCATTTT. This codes for CASSLSASIGPAQPQHF.

This clonotype was recorded a few times. V usage is TRBV29-1 and J usage is TRBJ2-1, with unresolved D. The CDR3 is 14 amino acids. Germline V gene sequence: CDR1 SQVTM, CDR2 ANQGSEA. V was cut by 4 bases and J by 9 bases, with 19 bases left in between. The chain's CDR3 is CSVGTLAWASEQFF. The CDR3 coding sequence is TGCAGCGTTGGTACCCTCGCCTGGGCGAGTGAGCAGTTCTTC.

This clonotype was detected only a few times. The J gene is TRBJ2-5, the V gene TRBV29-1; D may be TRBD1 (6 bases). The CDR3 is 13 residues long. Germline loops: CDR1 SQVTM, CDR2 ANQGSEA. The V gene lost 4 bases and the J gene lost 5 bases, with 14 bases spanning the gap. CDR3 coding DNA: TGCAGCGTTGGTCACAGGGCTTTGGAGACCCAGTACTTC. This gives the protein CSVGHRALETQYF.

This chain connects TRBV27 to TRBJ2-3; 13 positions match TRBD2. Germline trimming cut 4 bases from V and 14 bases from J; bases unmatched to any gene: 12. Germline assignment: CDR1 MNHEY and CDR2 SMNVEV (reference sequence). This CDR3 region has 15 residues. CDR3 sequence (DNA): TGTGCCAGCAGTTCACTAGCGGGAGGGGACAGATACGCGTATTTT. As protein: CASSSLAGGDRYAYF.

The chain joins TRBV2 to TRBJ2-4, with 9 bases aligning to TRBD1. CDR1 SNHLY and CDR2 FYNNEI come from the germline V gene. This CDR3 is built from 14 residues. J gave up 4 bases and V 9 bases, and 7 bases lay outside the gene matches. This CDR3 reads CASSRGQGKNIQYF. CDR3 coding DNA: TGTGCCAGTAGTAGAGGACAGGGGAAAAACATTCAGTACTTC.

This clonotype showed up just a few times. The rearrangement joins TRBV5-4 to TRBJ2-1; 12 nucleotides match TRBD2. This CDR3 is built from 22 residues. J gave up 0 bases and V 0 bases, and 16 bases lay outside the gene matches. From germline, CDR1 is SGHNT and CDR2 YYREEE (reference sequence). The chain's CDR3 is CASSLEGAPGLAGPSSYNEQFF. DNA for the CDR3: TGTGCCAGCAGCTTGGAGGGGGCCCCGGGACTAGCGGGTCCCAGCTCCTACAATGAGCAGTTCTTC.

The chain links TRBV2 to TRBJ2-1; 9 bases match TRBD1. V lost 1 base to trimming and J lost 13 bases; unmatched junction nucleotides: 5. Germline lookup yields CDR1 SNHLY and CDR2 FYNNEI. This CDR3 region has 13 residues. CDR3 loop: CASSEDGQGKQFF. The CDR3 region has the DNA TGTGCCAGCAGTGAAGATGGACAGGGGAAACAGTTCTTC.

This clonotype has more than one count but fewer than ten. The chain links TRBV6-2 or TRBV6-3 to TRBJ1-5, with 9 bases fitting TRBD1. The germline gives CDR1 MNHEY, CDR2 SVGEGT. V trimming: 5 bases; J trimming: 7 bases; junction bases outside the gene matches: 9. This CDR3 is built from 15 residues. CDR3 DNA sequence: TGTGCCAGCAGTCACCCGGGACAGGGAGACCAGCCCCAGCATTTT. The encoded protein is CASSHPGQGDQPQHF.

This clonotype was counted a few times. The chain joins TRBV2 to TRBJ1-1; tentatively, D is TRBD1 (5 bases). CDR1 and CDR2 from the germline V gene are SNHLY and FYNNEI. The CDR3 extends over 14 amino acids. V gave up 1 base and J gave up 6 bases, with 12 bases separating them. CDR3 nucleotides: TGTGCCAGCAGTGAAGTGGGCTTAGGGGCTGAAGCTTTCTTT. Translated: CASSEVGLGAEAFF.

This clonotype was detected only once. This chain uses TRBV3-1 with TRBJ1-2, with TRBD1 matching over 7 bases. CDR1 is LGHDT and CDR2 is YNNKEL in the germline V gene (reference sequence). With 3 bases clipped from V and 7 bases from J, the junction kept 11 bases outside the gene matches. This CDR3 spans 15 amino acids. The chain's CDR3 is CASSQGQSQQGGYTF. In DNA, the CDR3 is TGTGCCAGCAGCCAGGGACAGAGTCAACAGGGTGGCTACACCTTC.

The sample holds a few counts of this clonotype. V gene TRBV24-1 combines with J gene TRBJ2-1; TRBD1 might be the D (6 bases). Germline values: CDR1 KGHDR, CDR2 SFDVKD. There are 16 residues in the CDR3. V was clipped by 6 bases and J by 4 bases, with 18 bases between them. The CDR3 bases are TGTGCCACCAGTCCTCGCCCAGGACAGAGATACAATGAGCAGTTCTTC. Translated, it gives CATSPRPGQRYNEQFF.

V gene TRBV28 combines with J gene TRBJ2-4; no clear D gene. Trimming pared 3 bases from V and 2 bases from J, leaving 11 bases between. CDR3 length: 15 amino acids. Germline V gene data show CDR1 as MDHEN and CDR2 as SYDVKM. The CDR3 region has the DNA TGTGCCAGCAGTTTTACCCTTTTTCCCAAAAACATTCAGTACTTC. Residues: CASSFTLFPKNIQYF.

The chain has TRBV6-1 and TRBJ2-4; D might be TRBD2 (5 bases). TRBJ2-7 matches the DNA end more closely, so the J call is doubtful. CDR3 length: 14 residues. Looked up from germline, CDR1 is MNHNS and CDR2 is SASEGT. The CDR3 sequence: CASSERRVLYEQYF. The CDR3 DNA follows: TGTGCCAGCAGTGAGCGGCGGGTTCTCTACGAGCAGTACTTC.

The chain couples TRBV6-2 or TRBV6-3 to TRBJ2-1; D is unclear. The CDR3 length is 13 residues. V was shortened by 2 bases and J by 4 bases, with 6 bases between the two germline ends. The V gene's germline CDR1 is MNHEY and CDR2 SVGEGT. The CDR3 nucleotides are TGTGCCAGCAGTTACGACGGTTACAATGAGCAGTTCTTC. As protein: CASSYDGYNEQFF.

The J gene is TRBJ2-7, the V gene TRBV6-5, with TRBD2 matching over 8 bases. J gave up 1 base and V 2 bases, and 4 bases lay outside the gene matches. CDR1 is MNHEY, CDR2 SVGAGI, per germline. The CDR3 loop spans 15 amino acids. The CDR3 nucleotides are TGTGCCAGCAGTTACACCGGACTAGCATCCTACGAGCAGTACTTC. Amino acids: CASSYTGLASYEQYF.